A selection of T cell receptor beta chains follows, all from one sample in a study of technical replicates of blood from a few donors. The protocol was immunoSEQ multiplex PCR, while the TCRdb copy is restricted to in-frame clones and leaves out a portion. The table includes tens of thousands of clones, approximately 90% detected once. Sequencing was carried out using PBMCs. The receptor set was obtained from a human donor in good health. Some clones in this sample may be carry-over from other donors' samples. The CDR3 runs from the conserved cysteine through the conserved F or W. The D gene is left open where the match is weak.

d_call: TRBD1; j_call: TRBJ1-6; v_call: TRBV30; cdr3_nt: TGTGCCTGGAGTTTACAGGGGGTGGCTCAGTCACCCCTCCACTTT; cdr3_aa: CAWSLQGVAQSPLHF
d_call: -; j_call: TRBJ1-5; v_call: TRBV4-1; cdr3_nt: TGCGCCAGCAGCCGGGAGATGAATCAGCCCCAGCATTTT; cdr3_aa: CASSREMNQPQHF
d_call: TRBD2; j_call: TRBJ2-7; v_call: TRBV2; cdr3_nt: TGTGCCAGTATGACTAGCGGGAGCCCGAGTCCATACGAGCAGTACTTC; cdr3_aa: CASMTSGSPSPYEQYF
d_call: TRBD2; j_call: TRBJ2-1; v_call: TRBV5-6; cdr3_nt: TGTGCCAGCAGTTCCCTGACTAGCGGTTACAATGAGCAGTTCTTC; cdr3_aa: CASSSLTSGYNEQFF
d_call: -; j_call: TRBJ1-2; v_call: TRBV7-8; cdr3_nt: TGTGCCAGCAGCTCTCCCGGGGGAGGTTATGGCTACACCTTC; cdr3_aa: CASSSPGGGYGYTF
d_call: TRBD1; j_call: TRBJ1-1; v_call: TRBV5-1; cdr3_nt: TGCGCCAGCAGCTTGGAAGGGGGCGCAGCTTTCTTT; cdr3_aa: CASSLEGGAAFF
d_call: -; j_call: TRBJ1-3; v_call: TRBV2; cdr3_nt: TGTGCCAGCAGTGCGGGGGTTGGGAGACGGGCAGTCTCTGGAAACACCATATATTTT; cdr3_aa: CASSAGVGRRAVSGNTIYF
d_call: -; j_call: TRBJ1-1; v_call: TRBV9; cdr3_nt: TGTGCCAGCAGCGCGCTAGCGGGTAACACTGAAGCTTTCTTT; cdr3_aa: CASSALAGNTEAFF
d_call: TRBD2; j_call: TRBJ2-7; v_call: TRBV23-1; cdr3_nt: TGCGCCAGCAGGGTGGGCCTAGGGGAGCGGGGGGCCTCCTACGAGCAGTACTTC; cdr3_aa: CASRVGLGERGASYEQYF
d_call: TRBD1; j_call: TRBJ1-3; v_call: TRBV18; cdr3_nt: TGTGCCAGCTCTCCCGGAACAGGGGTCTCTGGAAACACCATATATTTT; cdr3_aa: CASSPGTGVSGNTIYF
d_call: -; j_call: TRBJ2-6; v_call: TRBV7-3; cdr3_nt: TGTGCCAGCAGCTTTCCGCGCGCCTCTGGGGCCAACGTCCTGACTTTC; cdr3_aa: CASSFPRASGANVLTF
d_call: -; j_call: TRBJ1-3; v_call: TRBV5-1; cdr3_nt: TGCGCCAGCAGCTTGGCCGTAGCCTCTGGAAACACCATATATTTT; cdr3_aa: CASSLAVASGNTIYF
d_call: -; j_call: TRBJ2-3; v_call: TRBV19; cdr3_nt: TGTGCCAGTACCCTGAGCGCTAGCACAGATACGCAGTATTTT; cdr3_aa: CASTLSASTDTQYF
d_call: -; j_call: TRBJ2-7; v_call: TRBV6-5; cdr3_nt: TGTGCCAGCAAGACTGGGGGCAGCACCTACGAGCAGTACTTC; cdr3_aa: CASKTGGSTYEQYF